What follows are 5 T cell receptor beta chains derived from one specimen sequenced in a study of vaccination and CD4 T cells after COVID-19 (dated by TCRdb to the early 2020s). Library creation used PCR. TCRdb shows the sequencer as Illumina iSeq 100. At the Johns Hopkins FTIC core, DNA from the cultured CD4+ T cells underwent TCR sequencing with the Oncomine TCR Beta short-read assay. In-frame beta chains were kept once TCRdb had trimmed the public reads at Q25 with fastp and called clones with MiXCR. Here each entry gathers all rows of one CDR3 protein and keeps the most common genes and DNA. This sample holds 15,000 to 20,000 distinct CDR3 sequences; about 40% were observed only once. 9.5% to 15% of the sample comes from the top ten. Reading the label with the study, this specimen's treatment or condition is: approximately 11-day PBMC culture with coronavirus spike peptide pools or control peptides (ViraFEST assay).

These TCRs are of unknown antigen specificity. Sequencing used CD4+ T cells from blood, cultured in vitro. The receptor source for this set is a human donor who had recovered from COVID-19.

This clonotype rates as hyperexpanded. The V and J genes are TRBV2 and TRBJ1-5; unclear D gene. From germline, CDR1 is SNHLY and CDR2 FYNNEI. The CDR3 is 15 residues long. Trimming removed 0 bases at V and 5 bases at J, with 11 bases between. CDR3 residues: CASSEAHGSYQPQHF. The CDR3 bases are TGTGCCAGCAGTGAAGCGCATGGCAGCTATCAGCCCCAGCATTTT.

The chain links TRBV19 to TRBJ1-5, with TRBD1 matching 9 bases. Germline trimming cut 5 bases from V and 4 bases from J; bases unmatched to any gene: 6. Germline loops: CDR1 LNHDA, CDR2 SQIVND (reference sequence). The CDR3 totals 15 residues. The CDR3, as DNA: TGTGCCAGTAGTGTCGCGGACAGGGGAAATCAGCCCCAGCATTTT. It is translated as CASSVADRGNQPQHF.

This clonotype was observed a handful of times. The chain has TRBV28 and TRBJ1-5; unclear D gene. Between the trimmed V and J ends, which lost 7 bases and 7 bases, there was a span of 11 bases. This CDR3 is 12 amino acids long. Germline V gene sequence: CDR1 MDHEN, CDR2 SYDVKM. The CDR3 nucleotides are TGTGCCAGCACAATGACCGGACAGCCCCAGCATTTT. Its protein is CASTMTGQPQHF.

This clonotype was seen a handful of times. V is TRBV6-1 and J is TRBJ2-4, with D possibly called TRBD1 or TRBD2 (7 bases each). Germline V gene data show CDR1 as MNHNS and CDR2 as SASEGT. Trimming left V 6 bases short and J 9 bases short, with 27 bases between. CDR3 length: 17 amino acids. This chain's CDR3 is CASRGGSRQGYVGIQYF. In nucleotides, the CDR3 is TGTGCCAGCAGGGGCGGGAGTCGACAGGGTTATGTCGGCATTCAGTACTTC.

This clonotype was seen more than once but under ten times. The chain is built from TRBV28 and TRBJ2-7; D uncertain. The V and J ends lost 5 bases and 0 bases respectively, with 26 bases between them. Germline V CDR1 and CDR2: MDHEN, SYDVKM. This CDR3 comprises 19 residues. CDR3 residues: CASSISRPIQPVSSYEQYF. In DNA, the CDR3 is TGTGCCAGCAGTATCAGTAGGCCGATCCAGCCCGTGAGCTCCTACGAGCAGTACTTC.